These 9 T cell receptor beta chains came from one sample sequenced in a study of T cells in women clearing cervical HPV infection. Sequencing used immunoSEQ multiplex PCR; TCRdb keeps in-frame clones, though not all of them. The sample totals under 45,000 clones. The source material was blood buffy coat. These receptors were collected from a woman aged 18-70 years with a cervical HPV16 infection that either progressed to CIN3+ or cleared (not recorded which).

About this clone: The read terminates 3 residues before the CDR3 end, so the remaining end is supplied by the germline J gene. This chain uses TRBV5-5 with TRBJ2-1; TRBD1 might be the D (6 bases). The CDR3 length is 15 residues. Germline V gene lookup returns CDR1 SGHKS and CDR2 YYEKEE (reference sequence). V was pared by 4 bases and J by 1 base, with 12 bases between. The CDR3 sequence: CASSPGQTSYNEQFF. The DNA read from the CDR3 is TGTGCCAGCAGCCCCGGACAGACGTCCTACAATGAG.

About this clone: One end of the junction fails to match germline, which may point to a read error. The observed sequence ends 3 residues before the CDR3 terminus, with the missing tail filled in from the germline J gene. V usage is TRBV18 and J usage is TRBJ2-5; 8 nucleotides align to TRBD1. The CDR3 loop spans 12 amino acids. Germline V gives CDR1 KGHSH, CDR2 LQKENI. CDR3 protein: CASLPGGETQYF. CDR3 DNA (partial): TGTGCCAGCTTACCAGGGGGCGAGACC.

A remark on this clone: The read terminates 3 residues before the CDR3 end, so the remaining end is supplied by the germline J gene. This chain joins TRBV7-9 and TRBJ2-2, with D hard to call. CDR1 is SEHNR, CDR2 FQNEAQ, per germline (reference sequence). The V gene lost 1 base and the J gene lost 2 bases, with 8 bases spanning the gap. The CDR3 runs 15 residues. CDR3 loop: CASSLGNSNTGELFF. CDR3 DNA, as far as it was read: TGTGCCAGCAGCTTAGGAAACTCTAACACCGGGGAG. The variable domain in full, completed from reference TRBV7-9 and TRBJ2-2, reads DTGVSQNPRHKITKRGQNVTFRCDPISEHNRLYWYRQTLGQGPEFLTYFQNEAQLEKSRLLSDRFSAERPKGSFSTLEIQRTEQGDSAMYLCASSLGNSNTGELFFGEGSRLTVL.

Remarks on this clone: The CDR3 end lies 3 residues beyond the end of the read and is filled in from the germline J gene. The J gene is TRBJ2-5, the V gene TRBV11-3; tentative D call: TRBD2 (5 bases). Trimming removed 5 bases at V and 7 bases at J, with 8 bases between. CDR3 length: 11 amino acids. CDR1 and CDR2 (germline): SGHNT, YENEEA. The sequenced part of the CDR3 DNA is TGTGCCAGCAGCATCGAGGGGACC. As protein: CASSIEGT. From start to end, the CDR3 is CASSIEGTQYF.

Notes on this clone: The read terminates 3 residues ahead of where the CDR3 ends, so the germline J gene completes it. The gene calls are TRBV12-3 or TRBV12-4 and TRBJ2-1; D may be TRBD2 (6 bases). The CDR3 spans 12 residues. V was trimmed by 4 bases and J by 7 bases, leaving 8 bases between them. CDR3: CASSSGLNEQFF. The covered CDR3 bases are TGTGCCAGCAGTTCGGGACTTAATGAG.

As regards this clone: The read is 3 residues too short to cover the CDR3 end, so that end is filled in from the germline J gene. This chain connects TRBV5-1 to TRBJ2-3; D is uncertain. This CDR3 comprises 15 residues. V lost 4 bases, J lost 2 bases, and 14 bases lay in between. Per the germline V gene, CDR1 is SGHRS and CDR2 is YFSETQ. CDR3 bases read: TGCGCCAGCAGCCCTGAACCGACACCCACAGATACG. The encoded protein is CASSPEPTPTDT. The full CDR3 protein reads CASSPEPTPTDTQYF.

On this clone: The DNA ends 3 residues before the CDR3 does, and the rest of the CDR3 is filled in from the germline J gene. V gene TRBV29-1 combines with J gene TRBJ2-2, with no clear D. The CDR3 totals 13 residues. The germline V gene has CDR1 SQVTM and CDR2 ANQGSEA. V was cut by 3 bases and J by 4 bases, with 9 bases left in between. The sequenced part of the CDR3 DNA is TGCAGCGTTGAGATCCAAGGCACCGGGGAG. It is translated as CSVEIQGTGE. The whole CDR3 protein is CSVEIQGTGELFF.

With respect to this clone: The read finishes 3 residues shy of the CDR3 end, and the germline J gene is used to complete it. The rearrangement joins TRBV14 to TRBJ1-1; perhaps TRBD1 as D (5 bases). Trimming took off 4 bases at V and 3 bases at J, with 24 bases between the two ends. The germline gives CDR1 SGHDN, CDR2 FVKESK. This CDR3 has 18 amino acids. The CDR3 is CASSPQRRKVGLHTEAFF. The CDR3 bases that were read are TGTGCCAGCAGCCCCCAACGGCGAAAGGTGGGGCTACACACTGAA.

Note on this clone: The missing CDR3 end, 3 residues past where the read stops, is filled in from the germline J gene. The rearrangement uses TRBV7-9 and TRBJ2-5, with D perhaps matching TRBD2 (5 bases). V lost 3 bases, J lost 0 bases, and 11 bases lay in between. Looked up from germline, CDR1 is SEHNR and CDR2 is FQNEAQ (reference sequence). The CDR3 runs to 15 residues. The CDR3: CASSFQADYQETQYF. The part of the CDR3 DNA that was read is TGTGCCAGCAGCTTTCAAGCGGACTACCAAGAGACC.